The text below deals with one T cell receptor (beta chain). The data originate from a study of CD8+ T cells in alopecia areata. The authors extracted RNA and reverse transcribed it into cDNA as the sequencing template. Using immunoSEQ multiplex PCR, the repertoire was profiled, and TCRdb retains in-frame clones only, with some absent. The table includes 85,000 to 110,000 clones, roughly half detected once. The CDR3 has 16 amino acids. Germline CDR1 MNHNS, CDR2 SASEGT. V was shortened by 2 bases and J by 4 bases, with 15 bases between the two germline ends. The source of this sequence is a human donor in good health. The rearrangement links TRBV6-1 to TRBJ1-5, with a possible D match to TRBD1 (5 bases). The material sequenced was CD4+ T cells sorted from blood. CDR3 coding DNA: TGTGCCAGCAGTGAATTTGGGGGGGTTAGAAATCAGCCCCAGCATTTT. This translates into CASSEFGGVRNQPQHF.